This TCR beta chain was identified during a study of cytomegalovirus exposure and HLA in healthy donors. Whole-study results and caveats: In vitro work confirmed that a few CMV-associated chains recognize CMV antigens. A missense variant in DCLRE1C was later tied to TCR beta V- and J-gene trimming. Per a later analysis, HLA-associated TCR beta chains showed more clonal expansion than other, equally common TCR beta chains.

In the case of this clone: The antigen remains undetermined. This sample includes further DNA sequences coding for the same CDR3.

V dropped 2 bases and J dropped 7 bases, with 18 bases sitting between them. This CDR3 contains 15 residues. Per the germline V gene, CDR1 is KGHSH and CDR2 is LQKENI. Whereas donors were nominally healthy upon sampling, unrecorded immune exposures were probable. Primers for the PCR totalled 60 Vbeta and 13 Jbeta. Profiled with immunoSEQ multiplex PCR; TCRdb holds only in-frame clones, not every one. The sample has about 90,000 clones; over 65% are singletons. The chain recombines TRBV18 with TRBJ2-7; the D gene is possibly TRBD1 (5 bases). Sequences were obtained from PBMCs. This receptor was obtained from a middle-aged woman in good health and CMV-seropositive. The CDR3 DNA follows: TGTGCCAGCTCACCAAGTTCCCAGGGCGTGAGGGAGCAGTACTTC. Amino acid sequence: CASSPSSQGVREQYF.